The 5 T cell receptor beta chains given below trace back to one sample, sequenced in a study of blood T cell repertoires in COVID-19. Sequencing was performed with immunoSEQ multiplex PCR; in TCRdb, only in-frame clones are kept and a portion is missing. The data contain about 97,000 clones, 70% to 85% of them singletons. The material sequenced was peripheral blood. These receptors were collected from an older man with acute or convalescent COVID-19.

The chain joins TRBV19 to TRBJ1-2, with unresolved D. The CDR3 loop spans 13 amino acids. Germline V gives CDR1 LNHDA, CDR2 SQIVND (reference sequence). V was trimmed by 5 bases and J by 8 bases, leaving 15 bases between them. CDR3 coding DNA: TGTGCCAGTAGTCCTTACGAGGGTATCGGCTACACCTTC. This encodes CASSPYEGIGYTF.

The chain uses TRBV9 and TRBJ1-2; 7 bases map to TRBD1. Germline values: CDR1 SGDLS, CDR2 YYNGEE. The CDR3 contains 13 residues. V trimming: 4 bases; J trimming: 7 bases; junction bases outside the gene matches: 7. The CDR3 is CASSPTGSGGYTF. The CDR3 DNA sequence: TGTGCCAGCAGCCCGACAGGGAGCGGTGGCTACACCTTC.

The V call is TRBV2, the J call TRBJ2-2; 8 nucleotides match TRBD2. The CDR3 spans 14 residues. The germline V gene encodes CDR1 SNHLY and CDR2 FYNNEI. Trimming cost V 6 bases and J 5 bases; bases outside gene matches: 5. The DNA for the CDR3 is TGTGCCAGCAGGGCGGGGGGTAGGACCGGGGAGCTGTTTTTT. It is translated as CASRAGGRTGELFF.

The chain employs TRBV23-1 and TRBJ2-7; perhaps TRBD2 as D (6 bases). TRBV23-1 is identified as an open reading frame with a role that is uncertain. The CDR3 sequence is 14 residues long. V was trimmed by 10 bases and J by 2 bases, leaving 18 bases between them. The CDR3 here is CATRPGEEAYEQYF. The CDR3 nucleotides read TGCGCCACCCGTCCGGGGGAAGAAGCCTACGAGCAGTACTTC.

V is TRBV28 and J is TRBJ1-1, with TRBD1 matching over 8 bases. V trimming: 4 bases; J trimming: 1 base; junction bases outside the gene matches: 5. Germline-derived CDR1 and CDR2 are MDHEN and SYDVKM. This CDR3 contains 15 residues. The CDR3 protein is CASSSAGTGNTEAFF. For the CDR3, the DNA is TGTGCCAGCAGTTCCGCCGGGACAGGGAACACTGAAGCTTTCTTT. The variable domain in full, with the rest retrieved from reference TRBV28 and TRBJ1-1, is DVKVTQSSRYLVKRTGEKVFLECVQDMDHENMFWYRQDPGLGLRLIYFSYDVKMKEKGDIPEGYSVSREKKERFSLILESASTNQTSMYLCASSSAGTGNTEAFFGQGTRLTVV.